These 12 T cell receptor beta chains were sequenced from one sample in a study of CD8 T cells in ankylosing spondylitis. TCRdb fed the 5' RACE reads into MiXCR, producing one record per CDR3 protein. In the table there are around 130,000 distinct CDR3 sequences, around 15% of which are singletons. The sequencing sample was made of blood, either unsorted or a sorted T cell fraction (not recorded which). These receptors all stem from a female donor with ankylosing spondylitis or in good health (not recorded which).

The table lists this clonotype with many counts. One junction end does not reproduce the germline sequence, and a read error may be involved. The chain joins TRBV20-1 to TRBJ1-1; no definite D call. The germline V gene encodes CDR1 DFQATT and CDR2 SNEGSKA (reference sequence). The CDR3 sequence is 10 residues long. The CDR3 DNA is TGCAGTGCTAGAGACTCGGGCCGGCTCTTT. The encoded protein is CSARDSGRLF.

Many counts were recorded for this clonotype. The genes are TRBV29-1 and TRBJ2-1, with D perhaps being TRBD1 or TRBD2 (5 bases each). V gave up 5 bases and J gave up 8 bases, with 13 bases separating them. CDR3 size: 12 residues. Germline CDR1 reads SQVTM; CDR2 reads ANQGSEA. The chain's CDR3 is CSVLRGLYEQFF. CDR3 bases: TGCAGCGTTCTACGGGGCCTTTATGAGCAGTTCTTC.

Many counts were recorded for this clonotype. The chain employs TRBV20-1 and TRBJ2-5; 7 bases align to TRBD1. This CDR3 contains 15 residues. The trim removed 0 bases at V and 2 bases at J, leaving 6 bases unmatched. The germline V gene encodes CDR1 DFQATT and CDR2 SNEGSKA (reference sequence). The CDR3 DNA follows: TGCAGTGCTAGAGATGTACAGGGGACACAAGAGACCCAGTACTTC. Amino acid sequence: CSARDVQGTQETQYF.

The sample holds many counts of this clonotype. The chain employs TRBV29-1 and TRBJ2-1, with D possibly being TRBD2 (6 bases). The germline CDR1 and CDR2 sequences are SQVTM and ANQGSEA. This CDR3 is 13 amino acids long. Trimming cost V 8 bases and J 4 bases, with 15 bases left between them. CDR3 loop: CSNGRGVYNEQFF. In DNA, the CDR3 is TGCAGCAACGGGAGAGGGGTTTACAATGAGCAGTTCTTC.

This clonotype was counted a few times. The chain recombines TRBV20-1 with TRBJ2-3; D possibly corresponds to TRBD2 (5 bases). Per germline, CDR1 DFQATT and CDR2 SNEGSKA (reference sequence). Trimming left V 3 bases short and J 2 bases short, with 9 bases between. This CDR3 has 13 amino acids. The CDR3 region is CSARGENTDTQYF. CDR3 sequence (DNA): TGCAGTGCTAGGGGAGAGAACACAGATACGCAGTATTTT.

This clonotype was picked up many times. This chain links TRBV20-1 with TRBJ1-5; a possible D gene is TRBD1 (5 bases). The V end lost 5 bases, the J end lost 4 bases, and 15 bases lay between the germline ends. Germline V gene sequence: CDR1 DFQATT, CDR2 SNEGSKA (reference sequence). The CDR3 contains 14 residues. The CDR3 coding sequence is TGCAGTGCTCGTCCCGGGACGGGAAATCAGCCCCAGCATTTT. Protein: CSARPGTGNQPQHF.

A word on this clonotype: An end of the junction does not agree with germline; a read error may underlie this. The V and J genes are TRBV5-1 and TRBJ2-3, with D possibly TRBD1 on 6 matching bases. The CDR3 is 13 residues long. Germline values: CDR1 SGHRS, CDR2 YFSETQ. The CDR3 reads CASSFGQTDAQYF. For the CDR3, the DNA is TGCGCCAGCAGCTTCGGACAGACAGATGCGCAGTATTTT.

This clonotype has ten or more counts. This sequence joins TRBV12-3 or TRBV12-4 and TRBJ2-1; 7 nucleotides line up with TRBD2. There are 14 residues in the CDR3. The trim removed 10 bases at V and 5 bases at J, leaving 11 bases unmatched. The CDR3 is CAITIWGGNNEQFF. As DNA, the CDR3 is TGTGCCATCACGATTTGGGGGGGGAACAATGAGCAGTTCTTC.

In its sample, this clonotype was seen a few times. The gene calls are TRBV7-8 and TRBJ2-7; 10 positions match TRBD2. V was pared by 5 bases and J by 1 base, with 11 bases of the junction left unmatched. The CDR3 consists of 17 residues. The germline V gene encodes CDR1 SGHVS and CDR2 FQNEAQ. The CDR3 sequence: CASSHPGLAGVSYEQYF. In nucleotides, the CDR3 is TGTGCCAGCAGCCACCCGGGGCTAGCGGGAGTTTCCTACGAGCAGTACTTC.

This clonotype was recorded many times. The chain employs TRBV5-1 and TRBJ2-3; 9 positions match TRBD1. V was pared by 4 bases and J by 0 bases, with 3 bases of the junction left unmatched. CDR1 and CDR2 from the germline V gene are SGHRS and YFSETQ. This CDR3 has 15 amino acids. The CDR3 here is CASSRTGESTDTQYF. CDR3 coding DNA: TGCGCCAGCAGCCGGACAGGGGAAAGCACAGATACGCAGTATTTT.

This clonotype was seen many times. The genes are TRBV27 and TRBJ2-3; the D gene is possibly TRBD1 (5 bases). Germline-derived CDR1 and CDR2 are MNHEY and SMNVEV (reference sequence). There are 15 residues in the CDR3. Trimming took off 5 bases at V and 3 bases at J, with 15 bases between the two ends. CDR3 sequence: CASSPSTALTDTQYF. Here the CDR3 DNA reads TGTGCCAGCAGTCCCTCGACAGCTTTGACAGATACGCAGTATTTT.

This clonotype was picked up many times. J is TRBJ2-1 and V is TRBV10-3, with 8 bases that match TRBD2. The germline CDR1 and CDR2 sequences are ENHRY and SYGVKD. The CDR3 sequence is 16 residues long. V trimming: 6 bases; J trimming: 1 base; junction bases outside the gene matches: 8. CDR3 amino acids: CAIRNSGGGSYNEQFF. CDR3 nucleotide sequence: TGTGCCATCAGGAACAGCGGGGGAGGATCCTACAATGAGCAGTTCTTC.